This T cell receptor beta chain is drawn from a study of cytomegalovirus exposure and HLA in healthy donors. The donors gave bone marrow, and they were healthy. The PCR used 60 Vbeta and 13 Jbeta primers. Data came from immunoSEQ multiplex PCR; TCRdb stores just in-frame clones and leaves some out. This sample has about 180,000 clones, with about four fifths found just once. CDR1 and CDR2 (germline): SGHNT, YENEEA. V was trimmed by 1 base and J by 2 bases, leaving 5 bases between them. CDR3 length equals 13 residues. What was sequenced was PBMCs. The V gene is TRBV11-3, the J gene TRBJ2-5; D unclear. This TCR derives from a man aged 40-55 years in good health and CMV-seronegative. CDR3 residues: CASSLGGQETQYF. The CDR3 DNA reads TGTGCCAGCAGCTTAGGAGGTCAAGAGACCCAGTACTTC.